The rows below give T cell receptor beta chains drawn from one sample of a study of spatial heterogeneity in lung cancer. TCRdb recomputed calls from the 5' RACE reads with MiXCR, one row per CDR3 protein. The sample includes 40,000 to 50,000 distinct CDR3 sequences, approximately 7.6% of them seen just once. The input for sequencing was PBMCs, taken at surgery. These receptors were obtained from a female donor with early-stage non-small cell lung cancer. The CDR3 runs from the conserved cysteine through the conserved F or W. D genes are given only for firm matches. Where a row states a size, it is once, few, many or the class of an expanded clone; other rows omit it.

d_call | j_call | v_call | clone_size | cdr3_aa | cdr3_nt
- | TRBJ1-2 | TRBV7-2 | many | CASSLEVFNYGYTF | TGTGCCAGCAGCTTAGAGGTCTTCAACTATGGCTACACCTTC
- | TRBJ2-6 | TRBV15 | few | CATSRDAEKPGANVLTF | TGTGCCACCAGCCGGGACGCCGAGAAACCGGGGGCCAACGTCCTGACTTTC
- | TRBJ2-7 | TRBV19 | few | CASSTGNSEQYF | TGTGCCAGTAGTACAGGGAACTCCGAGCAGTACTTC
TRBD1 | TRBJ2-4 | TRBV20-1 | - | CSASAWGQGSESAKNIQYF | TGCAGTGCTAGTGCTTGGGGACAGGGAAGTGAATCGGCCAAAAACATTCAGTACTTC
- | TRBJ2-3 | TRBV7-2 | few | CASSPGGRLLGTDTQYF | TGTGCCAGCAGTCCCGGGGGGCGGCTCCTGGGGACAGATACGCAGTATTTT
TRBD2 | TRBJ2-2 | TRBV7-9 | - | CASSAPGLAAYTGELFF | TGTGCCAGCAGCGCACCGGGACTAGCGGCCTACACCGGGGAGCTGTTTTTT
- | TRBJ2-5 | TRBV18 | few | CASSPIAQGLETQYF | TGTGCCAGCTCACCCATCGCGCAGGGTCTAGAGACCCAGTACTTC
- | TRBJ1-4 | TRBV4-2 | - | CASSQDEGGIEKLFF | TGTGCCAGCAGCCAAGATGAGGGAGGTATTGAAAAACTGTTTTTT
- | TRBJ1-4 | TRBV7-2 | few | CASSLQGATNEKLFF | TGTGCCAGCAGCTTACAAGGGGCGACTAATGAAAAACTGTTTTTT
TRBD2 | TRBJ2-1 | TRBV5-1 | few | CASSPQGTSGPYNEQFF | TGCGCCAGCAGCCCCCAGGGGACTAGCGGTCCCTACAATGAGCAGTTCTTC
- | TRBJ1-2 | TRBV5-1 | once | CASRLSRNYVYTF | TGCGCCAGCAGGTTGTCTCGGAACTATGTCTACACCTTC
TRBD2 | TRBJ2-1 | TRBV4-2 | many | CASSQDSGAHNEQFF | TGTGCCAGCAGCCAAGACAGCGGGGCCCACAATGAGCAGTTCTTC
- | TRBJ2-7 | TRBV27 | few | CASSKADSYEQYF | TGTGCCAGCAGTAAAGCGGACTCCTACGAGCAGTACTTC
- | TRBJ2-6 | TRBV30 | - | CAWKVAGANVLTF | TGTGCCTGGAAGGTGGCTGGGGCCAACGTCCTGACTTTC
TRBD1 | TRBJ2-5 | TRBV28 | many | CASSPTGGFRETQYF | TGTGCCAGCAGCCCCACAGGGGGGTTTAGAGAGACCCAGTACTTC
- | TRBJ2-3 | TRBV5-1 | few | CASSFLQGTDTQYF | TGCGCCAGCAGCTTTCTCCAGGGTACAGATACGCAGTATTTT
- | TRBJ1-4 | TRBV7-9 | many | CASSSPVPGVEKLFF | TGTGCCAGCAGCTCTCCCGTTCCAGGAGTTGAAAAACTGTTTTTT
- | TRBJ2-7 | TRBV6-2/TRBV6-3 | few | CARSKGSYEQYF | TGTGCCAGGAGTAAGGGGTCCTACGAGCAGTACTTC
- | TRBJ1-2 | TRBV12-3/TRBV12-4 | many | CASSLDTVGYTF | TGTGCCAGCAGTTTAGATACAGTTGGCTACACCTTC
- | TRBJ1-6 | TRBV18 | few | CASSPVGLSSYNSPLHF | TGTGCCAGCTCACCCGTTGGTTTGAGCTCCTATAATTCACCCCTCCACTTT
- | TRBJ2-3 | TRBV7-8 | few | CASSQGSWGNTDTQYF | TGTGCCAGCAGCCAGGGCTCCTGGGGAAACACAGATACGCAGTATTTT
TRBD2 | TRBJ2-5 | TRBV7-8 | few | CASSPEASGGARQETQYF | TGTGCCAGCAGCCCAGAGGCTAGCGGGGGGGCGAGGCAAGAGACCCAGTACTTC
- | TRBJ1-5 | TRBV5-6 | few | CASSLYGDQPQHF | TGTGCCAGCAGCTTGTACGGAGATCAGCCCCAGCATTTT
TRBD2 | TRBJ2-1 | TRBV6-2/TRBV6-3 | - | CASSRTSGGYEQFF | TGTGCCAGCAGTCGGACTAGCGGGGGCTATGAGCAGTTCTTC
- | TRBJ2-2 | TRBV7-2 | many | CASRPGPHLGGELFF | TGTGCCAGCAGACCGGGACCGCATTTGGGGGGGGAGCTGTTTTTT
- | TRBJ1-3 | TRBV7-2 | - | CASSSGGVVSGNTIYF | TGTGCCAGCAGCTCCGGTGGGGTGGTCTCGGGAAACACCATATATTTT
- | TRBJ1-1 | TRBV5-1 | few | CASSLAGRVSAEAFF | TGCGCCAGCAGCTTGGCCGGCAGGGTTAGCGCTGAAGCTTTCTTT
- | TRBJ1-6 | TRBV4-3 | many | CASSRVQGSSYNSPLHF | TGCGCCAGCAGCCGCGTCCAGGGGAGCTCCTATAATTCACCCCTCCACTTT
TRBD1 | TRBJ2-5 | TRBV4-2 | few | CASSQGQGHQETQYF | TGTGCCAGCAGCCAAGGACAGGGCCACCAAGAGACCCAGTACTTC
TRBD2 | TRBJ2-3 | TRBV14 | few | CASSQTSGGRTDTQYF | TGTGCCAGCAGTCAGACTAGCGGGGGCCGCACAGATACGCAGTATTTT
- | TRBJ1-2 | TRBV12-3/TRBV12-4 | many | CASSPQGRYGYTF | TGTGCCAGCAGTCCCCAGGGTCGGTATGGCTACACCTTC
TRBD1 | TRBJ2-7 | TRBV18 | many | CASSSLVIVTGGSYEQYF | TGTGCCAGCTCATCTTTGGTTATCGTGACAGGGGGTTCCTACGAGCAGTACTTC
- | TRBJ2-2 | TRBV6-5 | few | CASRPLTTWTRGVANTGELFF | TGTGCCAGCAGGCCCTTAACCACGTGGACTAGGGGGGTAGCGAACACCGGGGAGCTGTTTTTT
- | TRBJ2-7 | TRBV28 | many | CASSTRFEQYF | TGTGCCAGCTCTACGCGGTTCGAGCAGTACTTC
TRBD2 | TRBJ2-5 | TRBV5-1 | many | CASSFGTSEETQYF | TGCGCCAGCAGCTTCGGGACTAGCGAGGAGACCCAGTACTTC
- | TRBJ1-6 | TRBV4-2 | - | CASSQDPLGAGVHSPLHF | TGTGCCAGCAGCCAAGATCCCCTAGGTGCGGGGGTGCATTCACCCCTCCACTTT
- | TRBJ1-5 | TRBV6-2/TRBV6-3 | - | CASRSSINQPQHF | TGTGCCAGCCGCTCCTCGATCAATCAGCCCCAGCATTTT
- | TRBJ2-5 | TRBV7-6 | many | CASRLGGSWETQYF | TGTGCCAGCAGGTTAGGCGGATCCTGGGAGACCCAGTACTTC
TRBD2 | TRBJ2-7 | TRBV20-1 | - | CSALERGPSYEQYF | TGCAGTGCCCTTGAGCGGGGGCCCTCCTACGAGCAGTACTTC
- | TRBJ2-7 | TRBV7-2 | - | CASSFSTVSSYEQYF | TGTGCCAGCAGCTTCTCGACAGTTAGTTCCTACGAGCAGTACTTC
- | TRBJ2-1 | TRBV6-6 | few | CAAMEGISYNEQFF | TGTGCCGCTATGGAGGGGATCTCCTACAATGAGCAGTTCTTC
- | TRBJ2-1 | TRBV20-1 | many | CSASHGGNYEQFF | TGCAGTGCTAGTCACGGGGGCAACTATGAGCAGTTCTTC
- | TRBJ1-2 | TRBV19 | - | CASALPPGAGGDYGYTF | TGTGCCAGTGCTCTGCCCCCGGGGGCAGGCGGTGACTATGGCTACACCTTC
TRBD1 | TRBJ2-5 | TRBV12-3/TRBV12-4 | - | CASSAPDRGVGKETQYF | TGTGCCAGCAGTGCGCCGGACAGGGGCGTGGGGAAAGAGACCCAGTACTTC
TRBD1 | TRBJ1-2 | TRBV10-3 | few | CATGQEGLYGYTF | TGTGCCACTGGACAGGAAGGCCTATATGGCTACACCTTC
TRBD2 | TRBJ2-1 | TRBV19 | few | CASSIIGSGGARNEQFF | TGTGCCAGTAGTATAATTGGTAGCGGGGGGGCCCGGAATGAGCAGTTCTTC
TRBD2 | TRBJ2-5 | TRBV12-3/TRBV12-4 | few | CASSLGGARETQYF | TGTGCCAGCAGTTTGGGAGGGGCCAGAGAGACCCAGTACTTC
- | TRBJ2-6 | TRBV2 | many | CASSLAQRIPSGANVLTF | TGTGCCAGCAGTTTGGCACAGCGAATCCCCTCTGGGGCCAACGTCCTGACTTTC
- | TRBJ2-1 | TRBV3-1 | many | CASSQDRAGYNEQFF | TGTGCCAGCAGCCAAGATCGGGCCGGTTACAATGAGCAGTTCTTC
TRBD2 | TRBJ2-1 | TRBV5-1 | few | CASSQAGGSYNEQFF | TGCGCCAGCAGCCAAGCGGGGGGATCCTACAATGAGCAGTTCTTC